The rows below give T cell receptor beta chains drawn from one sample of a study of T cells after yellow fever vaccination. TCRdb independently ran MiXCR on the 5' RACE reads; one entry per CDR3 protein. The sample carries nearly 300,000 distinct CDR3 sequences, around 8.6% recorded once. The starting material was CD4+ T cells sorted from PBMCs, obtained 5 days after the yellow fever booster vaccination. Receptors were obtained from a man between 18 and 29 years old who received the YFV17D yellow fever vaccine. CDR3s include the opening cysteine and the closing phenylalanine or tryptophan. Fields, in order: V gene, D gene, clone size, J gene, CDR3 protein, CDR3 DNA. D genes are given only for firm matches. Clone size is not always given. Where it is, it says once, few, many or a class for expanded clones.

TRBV11-1	.	.	TRBJ2-6	CASSFGGNSGANVLTF	TGTGCCAGCAGCTTCGGCGGGAACTCTGGGGCCAACGTCCTGACTTTC
TRBV30	.	.	TRBJ1-2	CAWSVGGISGYTF	TGTGCCTGGAGTGTTGGGGGGATTAGTGGCTACACCTTC
TRBV5-1	.	few	TRBJ2-5	CASSLVSGEETQYF	TGCGCCAGCAGCTTGGTATCGGGGGAAGAGACCCAGTACTTC
TRBV7-9	.	.	TRBJ1-2	CASSLGSSGYGYTF	TGTGCCAGCAGCTTAGGGTCAAGTGGGTATGGCTACACCTTC
TRBV7-9	.	few	TRBJ2-7	CASSLESFTIPYEQYF	TGTGCCAGCAGCTTAGAGTCTTTTACCATACCTTACGAGCAGTACTTC
TRBV20-1	TRBD1	.	TRBJ2-2	CSASNRDRASRGTGELFF	TGCAGTGCTAGTAACCGGGACAGGGCGAGCCGCGGGACCGGGGAGCTGTTTTTT
TRBV12-3/TRBV12-4	.	many	TRBJ2-5	CASGNHPLQETQYF	TGTGCCAGCGGTAACCACCCACTCCAAGAGACCCAGTACTTC
TRBV5-4	TRBD2	.	TRBJ2-5	CASSRLTSGGLIETQYF	TGTGCCAGCAGCAGATTAACTAGCGGGGGTCTTATTGAGACCCAGTACTTC
TRBV12-3/TRBV12-4	.	.	TRBJ1-4	CASSLWGSNEKLFF	TGTGCCAGCAGTTTGTGGGGGTCCAATGAAAAACTGTTTTTT
TRBV11-2	TRBD2	many	TRBJ2-3	CASSLGTSGGDTQYF	TGTGCCAGCAGCTTAGGGACTAGCGGGGGAGATACGCAGTATTTT
TRBV18	.	.	TRBJ2-3	CASSEAASTDTQYF	TGTGCCAGCTCCGAGGCGGCGAGCACAGATACGCAGTATTTT
TRBV7-2	.	many	TRBJ1-4	CASSLLGGATNEKLFF	TGTGCCAGCAGCTTGTTGGGTGGGGCAACTAATGAAAAACTGTTTTTT
TRBV7-2	TRBD2	.	TRBJ2-1	CASSLARSGGGYNEQFF	TGTGCCAGCAGCTTAGCGCGAAGCGGGGGGGGCTACAATGAGCAGTTCTTC